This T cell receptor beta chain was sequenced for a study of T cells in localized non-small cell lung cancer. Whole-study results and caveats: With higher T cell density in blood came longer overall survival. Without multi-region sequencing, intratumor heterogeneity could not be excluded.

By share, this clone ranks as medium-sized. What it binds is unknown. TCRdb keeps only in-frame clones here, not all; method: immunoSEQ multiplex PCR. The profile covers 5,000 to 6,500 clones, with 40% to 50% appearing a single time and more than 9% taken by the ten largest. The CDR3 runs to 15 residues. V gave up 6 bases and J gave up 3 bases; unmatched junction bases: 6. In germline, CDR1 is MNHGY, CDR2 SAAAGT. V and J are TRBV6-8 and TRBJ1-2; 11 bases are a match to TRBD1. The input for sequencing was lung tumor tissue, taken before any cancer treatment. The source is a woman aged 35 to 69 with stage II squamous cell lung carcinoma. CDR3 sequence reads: CASRRTGGTHYGYTF. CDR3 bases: TGTGCCAGCAGGAGGACAGGGGGCACACACTATGGCTACACCTTC.